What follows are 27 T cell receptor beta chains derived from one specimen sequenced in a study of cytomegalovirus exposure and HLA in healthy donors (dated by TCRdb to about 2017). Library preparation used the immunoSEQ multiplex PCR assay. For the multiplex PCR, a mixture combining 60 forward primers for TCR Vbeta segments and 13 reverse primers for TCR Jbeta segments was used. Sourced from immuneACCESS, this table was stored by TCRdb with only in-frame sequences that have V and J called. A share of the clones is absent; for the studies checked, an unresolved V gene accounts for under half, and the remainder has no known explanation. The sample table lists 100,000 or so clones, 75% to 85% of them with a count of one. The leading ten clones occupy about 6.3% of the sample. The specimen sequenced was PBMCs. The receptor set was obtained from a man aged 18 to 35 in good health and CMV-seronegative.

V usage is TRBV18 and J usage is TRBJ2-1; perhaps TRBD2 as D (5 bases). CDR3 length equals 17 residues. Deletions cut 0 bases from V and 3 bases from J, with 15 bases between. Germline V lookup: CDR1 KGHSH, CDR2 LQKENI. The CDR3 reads CASSPPLEESHYNEQFF. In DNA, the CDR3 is TGTGCCAGCTCACCACCGTTGGAGGAATCTCACTACAATGAGCAGTTCTTC.

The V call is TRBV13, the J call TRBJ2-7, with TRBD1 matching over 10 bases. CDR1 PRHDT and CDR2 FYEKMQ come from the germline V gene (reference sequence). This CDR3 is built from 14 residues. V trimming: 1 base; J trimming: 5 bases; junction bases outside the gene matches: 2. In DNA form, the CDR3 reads TGTGCCAGCAGCTTAGCGACAGGGGGCGACGAGCAGTACTTC. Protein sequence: CASSLATGGDEQYF.

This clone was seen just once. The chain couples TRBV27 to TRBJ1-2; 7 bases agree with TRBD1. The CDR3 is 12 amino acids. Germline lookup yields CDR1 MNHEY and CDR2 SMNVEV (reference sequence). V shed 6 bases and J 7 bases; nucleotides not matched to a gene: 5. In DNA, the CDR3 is TGTGCCAGCAGGCGGACAGGAGGTGGCTACACCTTC. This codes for CASRRTGGGYTF.

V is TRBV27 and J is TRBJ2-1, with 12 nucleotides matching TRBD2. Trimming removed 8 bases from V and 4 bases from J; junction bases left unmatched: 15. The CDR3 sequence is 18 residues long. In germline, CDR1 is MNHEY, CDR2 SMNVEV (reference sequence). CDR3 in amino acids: CASASLTSGSDFYNEQFF. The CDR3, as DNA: TGTGCCAGCGCCTCTTTGACTAGCGGGAGCGATTTTTACAATGAGCAGTTCTTC.

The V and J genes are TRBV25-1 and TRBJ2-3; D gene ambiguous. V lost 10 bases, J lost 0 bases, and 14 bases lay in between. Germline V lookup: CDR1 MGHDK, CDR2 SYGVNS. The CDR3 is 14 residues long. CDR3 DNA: TGTGCCACCAGAGGCGGATTTAGCACAGATACGCAGTATTTT. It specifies CATRGGFSTDTQYF. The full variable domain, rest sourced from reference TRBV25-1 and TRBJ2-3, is EADIYQTPRYLVIGTGKKITLECSQTMGHDKMYWYQQDPGMELHLIHYSYGVNSTEKGDLSSESTVSRIRTEHFPLTLESARPSHTSQYLCATRGGFSTDTQYFGPGTRLTVL.

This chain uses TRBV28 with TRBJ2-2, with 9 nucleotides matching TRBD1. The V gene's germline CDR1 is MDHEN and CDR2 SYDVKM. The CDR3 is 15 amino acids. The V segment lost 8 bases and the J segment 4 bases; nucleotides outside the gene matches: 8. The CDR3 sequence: CASVSGTGTTGELFF. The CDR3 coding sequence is TGTGCCAGCGTTTCCGGGACAGGGACCACCGGGGAGCTGTTTTTT.

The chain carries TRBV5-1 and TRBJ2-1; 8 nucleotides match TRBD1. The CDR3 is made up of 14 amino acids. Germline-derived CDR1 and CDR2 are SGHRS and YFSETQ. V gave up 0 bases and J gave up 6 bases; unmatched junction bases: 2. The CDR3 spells CASSLGQGTNEQFF. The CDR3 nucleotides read TGCGCCAGCAGCTTGGGACAGGGGACCAATGAGCAGTTCTTC.

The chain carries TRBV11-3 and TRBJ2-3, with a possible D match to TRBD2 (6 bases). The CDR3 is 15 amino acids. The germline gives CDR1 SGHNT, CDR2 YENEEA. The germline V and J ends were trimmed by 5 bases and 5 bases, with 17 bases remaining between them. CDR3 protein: CASSPAAGQVDTQYF. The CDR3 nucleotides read TGTGCCAGCAGCCCGGCGGCGGGGCAGGTAGATACGCAGTATTTT.

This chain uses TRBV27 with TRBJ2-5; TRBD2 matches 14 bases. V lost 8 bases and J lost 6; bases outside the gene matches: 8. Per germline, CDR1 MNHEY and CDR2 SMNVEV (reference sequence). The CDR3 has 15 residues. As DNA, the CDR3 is TGTGCCAGCCGCGGACTAGCGGGAGGTGTGAAGACCCAGTACTTC. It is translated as CASRGLAGGVKTQYF.

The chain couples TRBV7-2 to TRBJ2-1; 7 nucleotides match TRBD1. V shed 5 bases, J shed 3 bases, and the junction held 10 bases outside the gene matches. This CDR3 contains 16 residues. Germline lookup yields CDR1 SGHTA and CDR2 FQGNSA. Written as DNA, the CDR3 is TGTGCCAGCAGCATTAGCACAGGGGATCTCTACAATGAGCAGTTCTTC. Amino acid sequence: CASSISTGDLYNEQFF. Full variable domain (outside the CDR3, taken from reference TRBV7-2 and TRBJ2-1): GAGVSQSPSNKVTEKGKDVELRCDPISGHTALYWYRQSLGQGLEFLIYFQGNSAPDKSGLPSDRFSAERTGGSVSTLTIQRTQQEDSAVYLCASSISTGDLYNEQFFGPGTRLTVL.

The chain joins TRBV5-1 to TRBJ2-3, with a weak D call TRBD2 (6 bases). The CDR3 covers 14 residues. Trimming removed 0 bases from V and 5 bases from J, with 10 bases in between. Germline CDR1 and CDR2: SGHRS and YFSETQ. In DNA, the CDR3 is TGCGCCAGCAGCTTGGGGGGGAGGCTAGATACGCAGTATTTT. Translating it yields CASSLGGRLDTQYF.

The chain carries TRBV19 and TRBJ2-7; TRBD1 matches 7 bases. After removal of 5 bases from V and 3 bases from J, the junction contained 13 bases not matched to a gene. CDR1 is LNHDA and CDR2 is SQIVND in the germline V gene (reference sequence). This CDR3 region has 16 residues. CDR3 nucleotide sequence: TGTGCCAGTAGTTCTCCCTTCACAGGGGCCTACTACGAGCAGTACTTC. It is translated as CASSSPFTGAYYEQYF. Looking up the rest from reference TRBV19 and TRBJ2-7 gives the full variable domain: DGGITQSPKYLFRKEGQNVTLSCEQNLNHDAMYWYRQDPGQGLRLIYYSQIVNDFQKGDIAEGYSVSREKKESFPLTVTSAQKNPTAFYLCASSSPFTGAYYEQYFGPGTRLTVT.

CDR3 sequence: CASSPDSRGDYGYTF. The CDR3 DNA sequence: TGTGCCAGCTCACCGGACAGTAGAGGAGACTATGGCTACACCTTC. V and J are TRBV18 and TRBJ1-2; possible D gene TRBD1, 6 bases. Trimming pared 3 bases from V and 3 bases from J, leaving 14 bases between. The CDR3 has 15 residues. Per germline, CDR1 KGHSH and CDR2 LQKENI.

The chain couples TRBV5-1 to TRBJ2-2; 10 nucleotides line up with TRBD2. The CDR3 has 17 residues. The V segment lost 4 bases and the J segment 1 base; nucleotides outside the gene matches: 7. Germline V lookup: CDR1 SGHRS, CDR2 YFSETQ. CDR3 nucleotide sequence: TGCGCCAGCAGCCCGACCCGGACTAGCGGGAACACCGGGGAGCTGTTTTTT. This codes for CASSPTRTSGNTGELFF.

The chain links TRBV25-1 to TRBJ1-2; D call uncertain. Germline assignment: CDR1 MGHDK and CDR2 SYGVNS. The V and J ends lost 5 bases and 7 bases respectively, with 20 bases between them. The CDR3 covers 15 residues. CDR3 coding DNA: TGTGCCAGCAGTATTGTAACTACGGGGTGGGCTGGCTACACCTTC. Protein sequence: CASSIVTTGWAGYTF.

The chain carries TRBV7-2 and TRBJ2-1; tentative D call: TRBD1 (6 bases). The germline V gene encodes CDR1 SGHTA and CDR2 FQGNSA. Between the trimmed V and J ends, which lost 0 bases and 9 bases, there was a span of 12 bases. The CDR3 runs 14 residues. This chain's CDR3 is CASSLAPGVGEQFF. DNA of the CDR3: TGTGCCAGCAGCTTAGCCCCAGGGGTAGGTGAGCAGTTCTTC.

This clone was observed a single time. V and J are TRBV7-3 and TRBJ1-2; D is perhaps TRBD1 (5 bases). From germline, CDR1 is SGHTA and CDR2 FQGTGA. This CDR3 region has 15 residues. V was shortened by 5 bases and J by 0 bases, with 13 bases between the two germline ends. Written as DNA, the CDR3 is TGTGCCAGCAGCCCAGACAGTTCAGCTAACTATGGCTACACCTTC. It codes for CASSPDSSANYGYTF.

The DNA of the CDR3 is TGTGCCAGCAGTGACTCAGCGGGAGGGCCCGGGGAGCTGTTTTTT. It translates to CASSDSAGGPGELFF. The rearrangement uses TRBV6-4 and TRBJ2-2, with 10 bases identical to TRBD2. Trimming took 0 bases from V and 6 from J; bases not matched to a gene: 1. The CDR3 sequence is 15 residues long. CDR1 MRHNA and CDR2 SNTAGT come from the germline V gene.

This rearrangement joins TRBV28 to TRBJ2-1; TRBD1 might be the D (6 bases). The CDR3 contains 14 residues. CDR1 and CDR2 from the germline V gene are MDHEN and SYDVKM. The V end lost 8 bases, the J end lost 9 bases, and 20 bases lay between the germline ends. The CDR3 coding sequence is TGTGCCAGCTTCCCCCTGGGACAAATCGGTGAGCAGTTCTTC. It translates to CASFPLGQIGEQFF.

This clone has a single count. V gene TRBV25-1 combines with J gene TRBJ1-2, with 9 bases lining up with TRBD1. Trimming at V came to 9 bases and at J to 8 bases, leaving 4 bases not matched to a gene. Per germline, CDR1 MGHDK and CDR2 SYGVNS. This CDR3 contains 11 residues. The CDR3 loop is CASRTGVGYTF. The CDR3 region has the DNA TGTGCCAGTCGGACAGGGGTCGGCTACACCTTC.

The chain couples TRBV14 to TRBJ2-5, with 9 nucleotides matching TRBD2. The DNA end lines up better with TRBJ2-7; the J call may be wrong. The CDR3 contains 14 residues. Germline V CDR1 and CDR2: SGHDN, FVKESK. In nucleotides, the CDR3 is TGTGCCAGCACCGGGGCGACTAGCGGCTACGAGCAGTACTTC. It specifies CASTGATSGYEQYF.

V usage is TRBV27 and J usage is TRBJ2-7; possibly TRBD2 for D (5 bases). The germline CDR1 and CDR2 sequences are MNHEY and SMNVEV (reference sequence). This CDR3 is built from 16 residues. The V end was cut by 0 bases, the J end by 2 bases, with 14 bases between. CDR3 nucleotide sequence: TGTGCCAGCAGTTTATCGGGAGCGGTGGGGACCTACGAGCAGTACTTC. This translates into CASSLSGAVGTYEQYF.

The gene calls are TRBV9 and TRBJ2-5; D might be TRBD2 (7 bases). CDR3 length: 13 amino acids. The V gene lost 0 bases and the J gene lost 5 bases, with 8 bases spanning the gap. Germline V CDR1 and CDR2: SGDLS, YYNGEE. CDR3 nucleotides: TGTGCCAGCAGCGTAGAGGGGGGGGAGACCCAGTACTTC. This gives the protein CASSVEGGETQYF.

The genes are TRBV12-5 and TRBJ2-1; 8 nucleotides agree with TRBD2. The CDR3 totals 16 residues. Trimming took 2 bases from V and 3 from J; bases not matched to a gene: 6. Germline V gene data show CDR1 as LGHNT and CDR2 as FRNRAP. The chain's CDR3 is CASGLLPGLGYNEQFF. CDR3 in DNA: TGTGCTAGTGGTTTGTTACCGGGACTAGGCTACAATGAGCAGTTCTTC.

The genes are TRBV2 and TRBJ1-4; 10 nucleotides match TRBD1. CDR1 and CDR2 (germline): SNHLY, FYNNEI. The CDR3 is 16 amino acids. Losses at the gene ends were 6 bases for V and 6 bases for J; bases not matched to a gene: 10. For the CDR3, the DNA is TGTGCCAGCAGGAATCCAGGACAGGGGGAAGATGAAAAACTGTTTTTT. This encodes CASRNPGQGEDEKLFF.

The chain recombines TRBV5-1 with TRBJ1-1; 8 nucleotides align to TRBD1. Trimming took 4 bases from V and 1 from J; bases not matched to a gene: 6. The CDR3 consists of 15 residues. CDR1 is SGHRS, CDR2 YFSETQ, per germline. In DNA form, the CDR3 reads TGCGCCAGCAGCGCCCCAGGGGGCGCGAACACTGAAGCTTTCTTT. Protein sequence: CASSAPGGANTEAFF.

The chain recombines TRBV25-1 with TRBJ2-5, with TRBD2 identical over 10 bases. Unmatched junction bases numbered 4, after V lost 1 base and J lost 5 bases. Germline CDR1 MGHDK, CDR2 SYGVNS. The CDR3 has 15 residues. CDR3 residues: CASSESLAGVETQYF. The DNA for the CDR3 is TGTGCCAGCAGTGAATCCCTAGCGGGAGTTGAGACCCAGTACTTC.